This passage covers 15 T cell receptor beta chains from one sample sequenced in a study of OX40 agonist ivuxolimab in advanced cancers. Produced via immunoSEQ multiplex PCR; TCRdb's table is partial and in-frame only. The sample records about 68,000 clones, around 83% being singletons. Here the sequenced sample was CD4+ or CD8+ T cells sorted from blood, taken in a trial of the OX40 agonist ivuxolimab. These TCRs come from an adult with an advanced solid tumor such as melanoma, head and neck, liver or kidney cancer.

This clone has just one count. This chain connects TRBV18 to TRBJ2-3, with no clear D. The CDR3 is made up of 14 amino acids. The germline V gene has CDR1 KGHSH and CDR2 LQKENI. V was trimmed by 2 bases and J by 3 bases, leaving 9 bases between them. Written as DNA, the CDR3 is TGTGCCAGCTCACCAGGGATCGGGACAGATACGCAGTATTTT. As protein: CASSPGIGTDTQYF.

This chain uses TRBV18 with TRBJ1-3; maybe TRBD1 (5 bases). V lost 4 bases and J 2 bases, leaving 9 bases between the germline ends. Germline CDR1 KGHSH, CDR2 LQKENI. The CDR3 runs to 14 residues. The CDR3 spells CASSLAGTGNTIYF. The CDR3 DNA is TGTGCCAGCTCACTAGCAGGGACTGGAAACACCATATATTTT.

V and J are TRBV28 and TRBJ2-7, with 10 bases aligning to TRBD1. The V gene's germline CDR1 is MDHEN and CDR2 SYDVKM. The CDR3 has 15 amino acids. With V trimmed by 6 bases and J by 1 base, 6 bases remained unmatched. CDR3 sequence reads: CASSLLGQGSYEQYF. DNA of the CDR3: TGTGCCAGCAGCCTTCTGGGACAGGGGTCCTACGAGCAGTACTTC.

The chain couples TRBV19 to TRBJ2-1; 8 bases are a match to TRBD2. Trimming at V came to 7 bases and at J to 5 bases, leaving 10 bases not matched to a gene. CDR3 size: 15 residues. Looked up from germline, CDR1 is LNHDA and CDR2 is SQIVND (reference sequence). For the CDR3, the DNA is TGTGCCAGTATGGGTAGCGGGGCTATTAACAATGAGCAGTTCTTC. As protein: CASMGSGAINNEQFF.

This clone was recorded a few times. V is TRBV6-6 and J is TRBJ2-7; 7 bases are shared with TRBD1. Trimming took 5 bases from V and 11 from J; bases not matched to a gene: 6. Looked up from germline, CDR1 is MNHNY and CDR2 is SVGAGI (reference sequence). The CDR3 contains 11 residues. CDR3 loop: CASSNTGAKYF. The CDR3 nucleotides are TGTGCCAGCAGTAATACAGGGGCGAAGTACTTC.

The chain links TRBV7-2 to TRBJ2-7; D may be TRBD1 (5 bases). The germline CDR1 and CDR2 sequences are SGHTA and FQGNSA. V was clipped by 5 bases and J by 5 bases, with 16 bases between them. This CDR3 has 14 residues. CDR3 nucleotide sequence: TGTGCCAGCAGCCCAGGGCGGCAATCGGACGAGCAGTACTTC. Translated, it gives CASSPGRQSDEQYF.

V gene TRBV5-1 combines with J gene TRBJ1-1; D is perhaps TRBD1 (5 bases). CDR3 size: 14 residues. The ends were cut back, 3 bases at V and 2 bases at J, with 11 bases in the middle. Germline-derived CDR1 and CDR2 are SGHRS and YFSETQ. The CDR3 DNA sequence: TGCGCCAGCAGCTCTCAGACAGTAAACACTGAAGCTTTCTTT. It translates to CASSSQTVNTEAFF. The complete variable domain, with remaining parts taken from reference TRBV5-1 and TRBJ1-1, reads KAGVTQTPRYLIKTRGQQVTLSCSPISGHRSVSWYQQTPGQGLQFLFEYFSETQRNKGNFPGRFSGRQFSNSRSEMNVSTLELGDSALYLCASSSQTVNTEAFFGQGTRLTVV.

The CDR3 DNA follows: TGTGCCAGCACCCATCGGGAGGACAGGGCTAGGGAGGCTTTCTTT. Protein product: CASTHREDRAREAFF. The chain joins TRBV4-2 to TRBJ1-1, with 8 bases lining up with TRBD1. The V and J ends lost 7 bases and 11 bases, in that order; junction bases with no gene match: 18. This CDR3 has 15 amino acids. Germline V lookup: CDR1 LGHNA, CDR2 YNFKEQ.

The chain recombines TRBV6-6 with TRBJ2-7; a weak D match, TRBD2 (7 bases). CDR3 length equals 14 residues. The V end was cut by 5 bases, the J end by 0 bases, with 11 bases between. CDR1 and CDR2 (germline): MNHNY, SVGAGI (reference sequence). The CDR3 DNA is TGTGCCAGCAGTGGTCGGGGGGCCTCCTACGAGCAGTACTTC. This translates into CASSGRGASYEQYF.

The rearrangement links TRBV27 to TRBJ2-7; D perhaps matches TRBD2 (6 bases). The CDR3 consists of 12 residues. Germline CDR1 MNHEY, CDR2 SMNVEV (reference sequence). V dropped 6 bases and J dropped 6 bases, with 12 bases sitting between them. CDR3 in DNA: TGTGCCAGCAGCGTACCCGGGGGCGAGCAGTACTTC. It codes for CASSVPGGEQYF.

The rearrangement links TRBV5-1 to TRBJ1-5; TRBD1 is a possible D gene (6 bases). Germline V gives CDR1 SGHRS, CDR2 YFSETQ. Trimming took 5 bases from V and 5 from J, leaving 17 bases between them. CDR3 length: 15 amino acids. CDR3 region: CASRISGASDQPQHF. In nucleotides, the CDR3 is TGCGCCAGCAGAATTTCAGGGGCATCCGATCAGCCCCAGCATTTT.

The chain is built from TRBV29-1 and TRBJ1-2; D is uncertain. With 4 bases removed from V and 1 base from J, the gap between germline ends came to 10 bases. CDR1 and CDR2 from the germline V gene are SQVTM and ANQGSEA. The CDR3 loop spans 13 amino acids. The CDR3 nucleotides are TGCAGCGTTGCCGAGACCCGTAACTATGGCTACACCTTC. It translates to CSVAETRNYGYTF.

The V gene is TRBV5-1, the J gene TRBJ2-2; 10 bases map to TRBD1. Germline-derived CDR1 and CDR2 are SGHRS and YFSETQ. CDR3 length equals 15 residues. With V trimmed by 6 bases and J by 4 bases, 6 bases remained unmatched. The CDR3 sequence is CASKSTGGGTGELFF. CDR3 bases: TGCGCCAGCAAGTCGACAGGGGGCGGCACCGGGGAGCTGTTTTTT.

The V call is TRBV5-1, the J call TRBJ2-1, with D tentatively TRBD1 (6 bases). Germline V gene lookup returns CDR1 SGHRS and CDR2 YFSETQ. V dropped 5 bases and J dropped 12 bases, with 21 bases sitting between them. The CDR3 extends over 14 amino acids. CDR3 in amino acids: CASRPGGGVQGQFF. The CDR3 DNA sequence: TGCGCCAGCAGACCAGGTGGGGGCGTACAAGGGCAGTTCTTC. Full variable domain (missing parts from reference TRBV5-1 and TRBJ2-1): KAGVTQTPRYLIKTRGQQVTLSCSPISGHRSVSWYQQTPGQGLQFLFEYFSETQRNKGNFPGRFSGRQFSNSRSEMNVSTLELGDSALYLCASRPGGGVQGQFFGPGTRLTVL.

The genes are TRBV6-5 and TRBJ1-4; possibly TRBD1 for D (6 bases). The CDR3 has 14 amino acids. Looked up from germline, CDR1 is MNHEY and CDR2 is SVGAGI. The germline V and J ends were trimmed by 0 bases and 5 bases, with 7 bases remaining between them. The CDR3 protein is CASSYSGGNEKLFF. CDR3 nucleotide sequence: TGTGCCAGCAGTTACTCAGGGGGGAATGAAAAACTGTTTTTT.